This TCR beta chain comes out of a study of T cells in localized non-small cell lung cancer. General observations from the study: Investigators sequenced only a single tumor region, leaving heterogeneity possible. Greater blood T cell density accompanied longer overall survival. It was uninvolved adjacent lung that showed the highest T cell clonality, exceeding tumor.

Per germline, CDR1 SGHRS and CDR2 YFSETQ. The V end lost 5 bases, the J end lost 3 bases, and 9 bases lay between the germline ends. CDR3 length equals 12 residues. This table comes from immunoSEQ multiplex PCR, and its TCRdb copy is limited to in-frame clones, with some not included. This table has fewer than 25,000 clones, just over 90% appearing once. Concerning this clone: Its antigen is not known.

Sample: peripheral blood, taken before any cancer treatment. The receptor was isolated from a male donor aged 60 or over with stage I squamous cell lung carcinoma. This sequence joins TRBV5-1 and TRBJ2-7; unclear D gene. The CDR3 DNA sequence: TGCGCCAGCAGTGAGACCCTCTACGAGCAGTACTTC. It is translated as CASSETLYEQYF.